This T cell receptor beta chain derives from a study of identical twins. About this clonotype itself: Its antigen is unknown.

General study points: Sequences that were beta out-of-frame showed weaker excess twin sharing. Where out-of-frame alpha sequences were twin-shared, they showed excess low generation probability.

Addition of a universal primer site occurred through template switching, and cDNA carried unique molecular identifiers. TCRdb re-analysed the 5' RACE reads in MiXCR, keeping a single row per CDR3 protein. The sample contains a few hundred thousand distinct CDR3 sequences, roughly 9% of which appear only once. The CDR3 loop spans 14 amino acids. The V end lost 4 bases, the J end lost 4 bases, and 12 bases lay between the germline ends. CDR1 is SGHRS, CDR2 YFSETQ, per germline. This chain joins TRBV5-1 and TRBJ2-4; tentative D call: TRBD1 (6 bases). This clonotype was sampled from a woman aged 50 to 60 in good health. What was sequenced was naive T cells sorted from blood. CDR3 residues: CASSPGHGKNIQYF. Here the CDR3 DNA reads TGCGCCAGCAGCCCGGGACACGGAAAAAACATTCAGTACTTC.